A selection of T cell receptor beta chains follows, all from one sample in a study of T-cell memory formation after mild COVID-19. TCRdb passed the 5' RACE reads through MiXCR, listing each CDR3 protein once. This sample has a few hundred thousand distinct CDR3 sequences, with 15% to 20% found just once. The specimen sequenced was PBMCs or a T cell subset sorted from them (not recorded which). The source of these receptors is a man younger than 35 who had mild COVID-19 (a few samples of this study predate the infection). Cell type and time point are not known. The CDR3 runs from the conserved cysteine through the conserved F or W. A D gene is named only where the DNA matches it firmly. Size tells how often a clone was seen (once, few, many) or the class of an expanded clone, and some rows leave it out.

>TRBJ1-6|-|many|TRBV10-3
TGTGCCATCACGGGGGACTATAATTCACCCCTCCACTTT
CAITGDYNSPLHF
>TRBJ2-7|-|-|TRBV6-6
TGTGCCAGCAGTTACACCGAAAACTACGAGCAGTACTTC
CASSYTENYEQYF
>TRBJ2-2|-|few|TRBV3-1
TGTGCCAGCAGTCCCTTGGGCGGGGAGCTGTTTTTT
CASSPLGGELFF
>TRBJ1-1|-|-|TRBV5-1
TGCGCCAGCAGCTTGATGGGGGTTGGAACTGAAGCTTTCTTT
CASSLMGVGTEAFF
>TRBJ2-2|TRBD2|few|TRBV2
TGTGCCAGCAGGGCGACCGGACTAGCGGGCCTCACCGGGGAGCTGTTTTTT
CASRATGLAGLTGELFF
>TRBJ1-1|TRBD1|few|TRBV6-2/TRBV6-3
TGTGCCAGCAGTACCCTCCGCGGACAGGGTGAGAACACTGAAGCTTTCTTT
CASSTLRGQGENTEAFF
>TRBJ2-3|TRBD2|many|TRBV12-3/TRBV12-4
TGTGCCAGCAGTTTGACACTAGCGGGGGGGCCAGATACGCAGTATTTT
CASSLTLAGGPDTQYF
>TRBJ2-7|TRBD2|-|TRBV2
TGTGCCAGCAGTCCTAGCGGGGAAGTCGAGCAGTACTTC
CASSPSGEVEQYF
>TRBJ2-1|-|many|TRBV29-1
TGCAGCGTTGCTCCGCGATTCAACAATGAGCAGTTCTTC
CSVAPRFNNEQFF
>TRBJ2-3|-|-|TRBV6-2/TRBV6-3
TGTGCCAGCAGTCCCCGACAGGAGGGCACAGATACGCAGTATTTT
CASSPRQEGTDTQYF
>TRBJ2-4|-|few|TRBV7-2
TGTGCCAGCAGCTTCCTCCTAGCCAAAAACATTCAGTACTTC
CASSFLLAKNIQYF
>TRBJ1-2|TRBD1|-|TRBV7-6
TGTGCCAGCAGCTCCGACAGGGGAAGGGTTGGCTACACCTTC
CASSSDRGRVGYTF
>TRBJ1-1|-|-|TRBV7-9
TGTTCCAGCAGCCCACGGGGCAGGGGAGGTGAAGCTTTCTTT
CSSSPRGRGGEAFF
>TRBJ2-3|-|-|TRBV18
TGTGCCAGCTCACGAAGCCGATCCACAGATACGCAGTATTTT
CASSRSRSTDTQYF
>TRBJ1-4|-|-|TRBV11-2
TGTGCCAGCAGCGCCGGATGGCTTGGAACTAAAAAACTGTTTTTT
CASSAGWLGTKKLFF
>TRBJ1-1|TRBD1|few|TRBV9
TGTGCCAGCAGCGCCCAAGGGGGCACGGACACTGAAGCTTTCTTT
CASSAQGGTDTEAFF
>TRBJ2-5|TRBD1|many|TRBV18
TGTGCCAGCTCACCGGACAGGGGGCCGCATGGGACCCAGTACTTC
CASSPDRGPHGTQYF
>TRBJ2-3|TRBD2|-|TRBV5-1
TGCGCCAGCCGCCAGACTAGCGGTTCAGATACGCAGTATTTT
CASRQTSGSDTQYF
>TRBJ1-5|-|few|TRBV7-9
TGTGCCAGCAGGCTGAGAAAGGGGCAGCCCCAGCATTTT
CASRLRKGQPQHF
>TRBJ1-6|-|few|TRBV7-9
TGTGCCAGTAACAGAGATTCACCCCTCCACTTT
CASNRDSPLHF